This entry lists 7 T cell receptor beta chains sequenced from one sample in a study of T cells after yellow fever vaccination. In TCRdb, the 5' RACE reads were re-called with MiXCR into one record per CDR3 protein. This table holds just under 600,000 distinct CDR3 sequences, about 13% found once. This sample comprised PBMCs, obtained on the day of the yellow fever booster vaccination. The receptors were gathered from a man in his thirties or forties who received the YFV17D yellow fever vaccine.

The chain uses TRBV7-2 and TRBJ2-1; 8 bases are a match to TRBD2. V gave up 4 bases and J gave up 9 bases; unmatched junction bases: 11. The length of the CDR3 is 15 residues. The V gene's germline CDR1 is SGHTA and CDR2 FQGNSA. The CDR3 spells CASSSIPGLAGEQFF. In DNA form, the CDR3 reads TGTGCCAGCAGCTCAATCCCAGGACTAGCTGGTGAGCAGTTCTTC.

The V gene is TRBV7-8, the J gene TRBJ1-1, with 7 positions matching TRBD1. J gave up 2 bases and V 5 bases, and 8 bases lay outside the gene matches. The CDR3 sequence is 15 residues long. The germline V gene has CDR1 SGHVS and CDR2 FQNEAQ. This chain's CDR3 is CASSKPGQSNTEAFF. CDR3 in DNA: TGTGCCAGCAGCAAACCGGGACAGAGTAACACTGAAGCTTTCTTT.

The gene calls are TRBV7-9 and TRBJ2-1, with D perhaps matching TRBD2 (5 bases). The V gene lost 7 bases and the J gene lost 3 bases, with 16 bases spanning the gap. CDR3 length: 15 amino acids. Germline CDR1 SEHNR, CDR2 FQNEAQ (reference sequence). The CDR3 DNA reads as TGTGCCAGCACTTTCCACGCCAGCGGCTACAATGAGCAGTTCTTC. Translation gives CASTFHASGYNEQFF.

This chain connects TRBV5-1 to TRBJ2-3, with D perhaps matching TRBD1 (6 bases). The CDR3 extends over 15 amino acids. Germline CDR1 reads SGHRS; CDR2 reads YFSETQ. V gave up 0 bases and J gave up 5 bases, with 13 bases separating them. The CDR3 region is CASSLALGAGDTQYF. CDR3 DNA: TGCGCCAGCAGCTTGGCCCTGGGGGCCGGAGATACGCAGTATTTT.

The rearrangement links TRBV15 to TRBJ1-2; 9 bases are a match to TRBD1. The germline V gene has CDR1 LNHNV and CDR2 YYDKDF (reference sequence). The trim removed 0 bases at V and 4 bases at J, leaving 9 bases unmatched. This CDR3 comprises 17 residues. The CDR3 sequence is CATSRDQGQGYVYGYTF. The CDR3 DNA sequence: TGTGCCACCAGCAGAGATCAGGGACAGGGCTACGTCTATGGCTACACCTTC.

The table lists this clonotype with a few counts. The chain is built from TRBV7-9 and TRBJ2-7; possible D gene TRBD2, 6 bases. Germline V gene data show CDR1 as SEHNR and CDR2 as FQNEAQ (reference sequence). The ends were cut back, 2 bases at V and 6 bases at J, with 11 bases in the middle. This CDR3 spans 13 amino acids. The CDR3 bases are TGTGCCAGCAGCTTACAGGGTAGCGGCGAGCAGTACTTC. It translates to CASSLQGSGEQYF.

A remark on this clonotype: At one boundary the junction diverges from the germline segment, which might be a read error. The rearrangement links TRBV2 to TRBJ2-4; 10 bases are a match to TRBD2. The CDR3 spans 15 residues. Germline CDR1 reads SNHLY; CDR2 reads FYNNEI. CDR3 coding DNA: TGTGCCAGCAGTGGTCTAGCGGGAGCCAAAATCATTCAGTACTTC. Amino acid sequence: CASSGLAGAKIIQYF.